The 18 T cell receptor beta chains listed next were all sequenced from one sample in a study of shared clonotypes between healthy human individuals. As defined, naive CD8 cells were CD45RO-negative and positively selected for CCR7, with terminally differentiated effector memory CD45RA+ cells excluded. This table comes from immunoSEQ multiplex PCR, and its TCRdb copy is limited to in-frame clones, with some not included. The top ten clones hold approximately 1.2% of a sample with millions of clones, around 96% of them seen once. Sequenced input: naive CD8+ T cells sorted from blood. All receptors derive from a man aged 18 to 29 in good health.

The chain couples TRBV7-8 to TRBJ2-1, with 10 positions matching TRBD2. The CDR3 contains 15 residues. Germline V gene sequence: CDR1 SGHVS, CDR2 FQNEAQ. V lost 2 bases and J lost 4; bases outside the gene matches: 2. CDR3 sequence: CASSLRTSGYNEQFF. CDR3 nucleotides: TGTGCCAGCAGCTTAAGGACTAGCGGATACAATGAGCAGTTCTTC.

The CDR3 bases are TGCGCCAGCAGCCCCCAGCCCGACAGGGTGGGCACTGAAGCTTTCTTT. Protein: CASSPQPDRVGTEAFF. The V gene is TRBV4-1, the J gene TRBJ1-1; 7 bases agree with TRBD1. CDR1 is MGHRA, CDR2 YSYEKL, per germline. CDR3 length: 16 residues. V gave up 4 bases and J gave up 4 bases; unmatched junction bases: 12.

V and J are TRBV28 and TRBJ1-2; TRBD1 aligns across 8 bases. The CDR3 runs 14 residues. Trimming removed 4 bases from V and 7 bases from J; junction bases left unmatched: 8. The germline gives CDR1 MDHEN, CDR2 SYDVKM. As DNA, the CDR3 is TGTGCCAGCAGTTCGCCAGGGGGCGCGGGTGGCTACACCTTC. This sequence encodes CASSSPGGAGGYTF.

The CDR3 sequence is CASSSEGGETQYF. CDR3 DNA: TGTGCCAGCAGCTCCGAGGGGGGTGAGACCCAGTACTTC. The J gene is TRBJ2-5, the V gene TRBV5-4; perhaps D is TRBD1 or TRBD2 (6 bases each). Trimming pared 3 bases from V and 5 bases from J, leaving 11 bases between. Germline assignment: CDR1 SGHNT and CDR2 YYREEE (reference sequence). The CDR3 is made up of 13 amino acids.

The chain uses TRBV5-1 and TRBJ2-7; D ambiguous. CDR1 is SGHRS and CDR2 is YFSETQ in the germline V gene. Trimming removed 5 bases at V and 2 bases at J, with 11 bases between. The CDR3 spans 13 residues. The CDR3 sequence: CASRVGKTYEQYF. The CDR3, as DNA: TGCGCCAGCAGGGTTGGCAAGACCTACGAGCAGTACTTC.

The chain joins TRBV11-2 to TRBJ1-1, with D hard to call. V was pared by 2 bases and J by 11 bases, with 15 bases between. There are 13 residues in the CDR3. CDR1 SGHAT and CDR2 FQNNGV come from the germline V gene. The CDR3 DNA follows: TGTGCCAGCAGCTTAACTTCCCGCGGTGAGGCTTTCTTT. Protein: CASSLTSRGEAFF.

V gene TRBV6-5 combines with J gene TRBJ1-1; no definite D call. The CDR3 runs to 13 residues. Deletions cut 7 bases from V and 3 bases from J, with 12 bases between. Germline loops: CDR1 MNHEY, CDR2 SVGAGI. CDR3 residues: CASITDGYTEAFF. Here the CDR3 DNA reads TGTGCCAGCATTACCGACGGTTACACTGAAGCTTTCTTT.

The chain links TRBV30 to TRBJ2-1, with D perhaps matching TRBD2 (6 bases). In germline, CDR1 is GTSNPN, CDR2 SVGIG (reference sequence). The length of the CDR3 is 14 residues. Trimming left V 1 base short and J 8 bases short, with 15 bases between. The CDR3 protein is CAWSGGLMKDEQFF. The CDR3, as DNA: TGTGCCTGGAGTGGGGGACTGATGAAGGATGAGCAGTTCTTC.

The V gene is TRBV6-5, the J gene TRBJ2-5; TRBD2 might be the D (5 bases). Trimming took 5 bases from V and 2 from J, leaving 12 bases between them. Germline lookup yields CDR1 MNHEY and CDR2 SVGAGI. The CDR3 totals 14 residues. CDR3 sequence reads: CASSRDLSQETQYF. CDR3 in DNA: TGTGCCAGCAGTCGGGATCTATCACAAGAGACCCAGTACTTC.

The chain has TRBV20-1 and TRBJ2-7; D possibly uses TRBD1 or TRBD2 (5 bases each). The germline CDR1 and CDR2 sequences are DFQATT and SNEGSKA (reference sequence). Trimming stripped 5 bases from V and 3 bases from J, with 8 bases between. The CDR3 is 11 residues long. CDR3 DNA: TGCAGTGCTGAGGGGAACTACGAGCAGTACTTC. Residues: CSAEGNYEQYF.

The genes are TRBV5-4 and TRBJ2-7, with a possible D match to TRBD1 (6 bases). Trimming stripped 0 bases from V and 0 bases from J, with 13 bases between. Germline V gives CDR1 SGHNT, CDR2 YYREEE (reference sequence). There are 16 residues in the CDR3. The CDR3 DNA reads TGTGCCAGCAGCTTGGAGCAGGGGTGGAGCTCCTACGAGCAGTACTTC. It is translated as CASSLEQGWSSYEQYF.

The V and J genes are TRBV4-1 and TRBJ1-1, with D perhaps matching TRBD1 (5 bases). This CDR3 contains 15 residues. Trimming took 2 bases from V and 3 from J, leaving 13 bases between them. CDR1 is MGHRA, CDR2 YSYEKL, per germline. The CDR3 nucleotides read TGCGCCAGCAGCCAACGGCCAGGGATGGACACTGAAGCTTTCTTT. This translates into CASSQRPGMDTEAFF.

As DNA, the CDR3 is TGTGCCAGCAGCCCGACGAACGGGCCTTACTCCTATAATTCACCCCTCCACTTT. Protein product: CASSPTNGPYSYNSPLHF. The V and J genes are TRBV11-2 and TRBJ1-6; D uncertain. The CDR3 length is 18 residues. Trimming shortened V by 5 bases and J by 0 bases, and 17 bases separated the two germline ends. Germline values: CDR1 SGHAT, CDR2 FQNNGV.

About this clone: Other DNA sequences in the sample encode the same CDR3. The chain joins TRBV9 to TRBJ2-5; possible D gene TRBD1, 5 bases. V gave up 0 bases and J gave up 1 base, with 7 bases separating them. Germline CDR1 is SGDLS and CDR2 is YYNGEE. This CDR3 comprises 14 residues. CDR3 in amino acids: CASSVAGIQETQYF. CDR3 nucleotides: TGTGCCAGCAGCGTAGCAGGGATCCAAGAGACCCAGTACTTC.

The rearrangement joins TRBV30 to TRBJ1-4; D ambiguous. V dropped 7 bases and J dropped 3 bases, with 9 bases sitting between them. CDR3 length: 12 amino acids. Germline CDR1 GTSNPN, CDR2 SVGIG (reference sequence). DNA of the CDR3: TGTGCCTACCGGACCCCTAATGAAAAACTGTTTTTT. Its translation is CAYRTPNEKLFF.

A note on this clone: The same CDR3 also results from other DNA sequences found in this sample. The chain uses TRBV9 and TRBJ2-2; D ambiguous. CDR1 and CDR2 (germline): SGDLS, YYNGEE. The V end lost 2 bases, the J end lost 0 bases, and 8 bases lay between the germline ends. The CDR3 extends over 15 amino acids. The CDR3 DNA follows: TGTGCCAGCAGCGTTTATAGGGCGAACACCGGGGAGCTGTTTTTT. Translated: CASSVYRANTGELFF.

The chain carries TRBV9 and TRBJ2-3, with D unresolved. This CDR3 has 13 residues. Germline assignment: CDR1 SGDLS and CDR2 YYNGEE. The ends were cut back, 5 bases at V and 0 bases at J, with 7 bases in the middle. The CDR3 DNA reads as TGTGCCAGCAGTGACTGGAGCACAGATACGCAGTATTTT. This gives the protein CASSDWSTDTQYF.

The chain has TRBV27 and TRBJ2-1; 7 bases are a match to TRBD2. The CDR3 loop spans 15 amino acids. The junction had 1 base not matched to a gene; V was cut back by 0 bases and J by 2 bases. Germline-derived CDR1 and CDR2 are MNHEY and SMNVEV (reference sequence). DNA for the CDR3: TGTGCCAGCAGTTTATCGCGGGAGACCTACAATGAGCAGTTCTTC. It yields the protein CASSLSRETYNEQFF.